This TCR beta chain emerged from a study of T cells in Graves' hyperthyroidism and ophthalmopathy. Study overall: Peripheral blood was drawn at first diagnosis, prior to all treatment.

The CDR3 is 15 residues long. CDR1 and CDR2 from the germline V gene are SGDLS and YYNGEE. After removal of 3 bases from V and 4 bases from J, the junction contained 5 bases not matched to a gene. The source material, RNA transcripts, was used to amplify TCR beta CDR3 regions. The TCR CDR3 first-round RT-PCR relied on the HTBI primer set. Each CDR3 protein is one row after TCRdb ran MiXCR on the multiplex PCR reads. The table has about 480,000 distinct CDR3 sequences, under 15% seen once. Study-level results: Most thyroid clonotypes expanded above 0.001 appeared in blood too.

An absence of ophthalmopathy progression within 18 months meant stable Graves' hyperthyroidism. It was uncontrolled infection, other autoimmune disease, pregnancy or lactation that excluded patients. Many counts were recorded for this clonotype. Its antigen remains unidentified. The sequence was collected from a woman between 18 and 29 years old with Graves' hyperthyroidism. The chain links TRBV9 to TRBJ2-1; 9 bases line up with TRBD2. The sample taken for sequencing was blood. CDR3 DNA: TGTGCCAGCAGCGCTAGCGGGACCTTTTACAATGAGCAGTTCTTC. This encodes CASSASGTFYNEQFF. The whole variable domain, remainder taken from reference TRBV9 and TRBJ2-1, is DSGVTQTPKHLITATGQRVTLRCSPRSGDLSVYWYQQSLDQGLQFLIQYYNGEERAKGNILERFSAQQFPDLHSELNLSSLELGDSALYFCASSASGTFYNEQFFGPGTRLTVL.